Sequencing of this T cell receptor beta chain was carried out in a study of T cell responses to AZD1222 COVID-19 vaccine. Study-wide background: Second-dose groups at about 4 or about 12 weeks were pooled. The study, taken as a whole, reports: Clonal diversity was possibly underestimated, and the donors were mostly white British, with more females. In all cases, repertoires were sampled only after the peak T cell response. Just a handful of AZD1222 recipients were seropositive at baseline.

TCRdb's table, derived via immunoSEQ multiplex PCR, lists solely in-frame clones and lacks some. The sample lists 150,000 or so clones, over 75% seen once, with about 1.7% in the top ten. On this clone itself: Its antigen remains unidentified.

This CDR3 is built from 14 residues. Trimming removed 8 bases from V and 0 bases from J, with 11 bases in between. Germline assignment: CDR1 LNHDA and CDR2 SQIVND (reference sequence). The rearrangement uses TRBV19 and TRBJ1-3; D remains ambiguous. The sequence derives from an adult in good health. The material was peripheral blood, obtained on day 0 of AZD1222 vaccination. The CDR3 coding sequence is TGTGCCAGTTCCGGCAGCAGCTCTGGAAACACCATATATTTT. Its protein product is CASSGSSSGNTIYF.